Given below is one TCR beta chain in context. This CDR3 is 16 amino acids long. V shed 2 bases and J shed 5 bases, with 16 bases lying between them. Looked up from germline, CDR1 is LGHNA and CDR2 is YNFKEQ. These data are taken from a study of shared T cell receptors in the human thymus. TCRdb's table, derived via immunoSEQ multiplex PCR, lists solely in-frame clones and lacks some. The data contain hundreds of thousands of clones, approximately 89% of them singletons. These records were also assigned to another study, of human thymus T cells. This second study says: The donors were infants in Finland with congenital heart defects, otherwise immunologically healthy. Resections that were taken during corrective heart surgery supplied the thymus tissue. Use of V and J genes seemed skewed within the thymic and blood repertoires. Thymic repertoires of unrelated individuals were reported in related research to overlap highly.

The chain couples TRBV4-2 to TRBJ1-5, with D perhaps TRBD1 (6 bases). The sequenced material came from thymocytes. This TCR derives from a boy younger than two with a congenital heart defect. This chain's CDR3 is CASSQTQTGSHQPQHF. CDR3 nucleotides: TGTGCCAGCAGCCAAACACAAACAGGGTCGCATCAGCCCCAGCATTTT.